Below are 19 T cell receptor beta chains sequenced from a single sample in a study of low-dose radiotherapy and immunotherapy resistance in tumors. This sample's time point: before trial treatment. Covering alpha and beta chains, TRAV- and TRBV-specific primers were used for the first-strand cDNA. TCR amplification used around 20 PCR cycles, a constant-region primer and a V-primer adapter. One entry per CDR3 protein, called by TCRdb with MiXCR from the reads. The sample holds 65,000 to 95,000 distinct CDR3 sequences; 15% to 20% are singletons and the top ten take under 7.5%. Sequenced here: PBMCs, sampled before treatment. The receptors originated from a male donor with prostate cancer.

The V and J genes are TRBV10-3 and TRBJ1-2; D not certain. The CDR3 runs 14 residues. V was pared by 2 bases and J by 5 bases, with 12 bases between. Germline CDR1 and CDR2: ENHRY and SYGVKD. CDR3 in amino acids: CAISELGITYGYTF. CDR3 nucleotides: TGTGCCATCAGTGAGCTAGGTATTACTTATGGCTACACCTTC.

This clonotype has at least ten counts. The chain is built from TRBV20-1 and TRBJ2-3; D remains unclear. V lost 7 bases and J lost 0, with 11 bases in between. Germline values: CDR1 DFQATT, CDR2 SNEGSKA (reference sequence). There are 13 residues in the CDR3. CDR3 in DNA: TGCAGTGTTCGTCCCACTAGCACAGATACGCAGTATTTT. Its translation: CSVRPTSTDTQYF.

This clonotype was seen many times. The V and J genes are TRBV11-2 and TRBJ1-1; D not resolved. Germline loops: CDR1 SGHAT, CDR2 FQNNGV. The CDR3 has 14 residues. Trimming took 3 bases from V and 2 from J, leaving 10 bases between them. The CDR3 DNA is TGTGCCAGCAGCTTTGGGAACAGAAACACTGAAGCTTTCTTT. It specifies CASSFGNRNTEAFF.

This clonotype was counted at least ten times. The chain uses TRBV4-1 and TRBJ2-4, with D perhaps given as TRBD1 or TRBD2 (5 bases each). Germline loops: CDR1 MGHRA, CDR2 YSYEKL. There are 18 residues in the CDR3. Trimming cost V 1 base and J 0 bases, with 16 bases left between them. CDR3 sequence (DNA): TGCGCCAGCAGCCAAGTCGCAAGTTTGGGGACAGCCAAAAACATTCAGTACTTC. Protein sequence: CASSQVASLGTAKNIQYF.

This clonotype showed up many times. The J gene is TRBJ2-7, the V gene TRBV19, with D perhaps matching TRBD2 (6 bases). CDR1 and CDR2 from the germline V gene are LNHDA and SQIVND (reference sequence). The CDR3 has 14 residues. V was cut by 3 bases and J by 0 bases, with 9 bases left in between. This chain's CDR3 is CASSIRAGSYEQYF. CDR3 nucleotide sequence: TGTGCCAGTAGTATCAGAGCGGGCTCCTACGAGCAGTACTTC.

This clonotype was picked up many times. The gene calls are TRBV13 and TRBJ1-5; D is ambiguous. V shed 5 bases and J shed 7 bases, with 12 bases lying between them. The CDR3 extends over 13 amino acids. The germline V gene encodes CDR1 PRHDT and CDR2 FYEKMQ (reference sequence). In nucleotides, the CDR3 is TGTGCCAGCAGCCCCCAGAGTGGGCAGCCCCAGCATTTT. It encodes CASSPQSGQPQHF. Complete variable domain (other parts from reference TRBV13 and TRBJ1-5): AAGVIQSPRHLIKEKRETATLKCYPIPRHDTVYWYQQGPGQDPQFLISFYEKMQSDKGSIPDRFSAQQFSDYHSELNMSSLELGDSALYFCASSPQSGQPQHFGDGTRLSIL.

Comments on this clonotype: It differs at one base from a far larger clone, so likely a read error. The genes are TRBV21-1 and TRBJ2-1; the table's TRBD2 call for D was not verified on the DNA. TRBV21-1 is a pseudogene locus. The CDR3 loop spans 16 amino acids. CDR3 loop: CASSKSPNQGRETQFF. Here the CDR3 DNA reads TGTGCCAGCAGCAAATCGCCGAACCAGGGTCGGGAGACCCAGTTCTTC.

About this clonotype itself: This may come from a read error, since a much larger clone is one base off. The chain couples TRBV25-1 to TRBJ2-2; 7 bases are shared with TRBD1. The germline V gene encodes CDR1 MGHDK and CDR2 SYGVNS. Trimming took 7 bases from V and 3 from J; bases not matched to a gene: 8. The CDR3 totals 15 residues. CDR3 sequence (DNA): TGTGCCAGCAAAGTGGGGCAGGGGGACACCGGGGAGCTGTTTTTT. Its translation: CASKVGQGDTGELFF.

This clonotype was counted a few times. The CDR3 region is CAWSVGAGDTEAFF. The CDR3 bases are TGTGCCTGGAGTGTAGGGGCTGGTGACACTGAAGCTTTCTTT. The chain combines TRBV30 with TRBJ1-1; TRBD1 is a possible D gene (5 bases). This CDR3 has 14 residues. The V end lost 0 bases, the J end lost 3 bases, and 11 bases lay between the germline ends. Germline lookup yields CDR1 GTSNPN and CDR2 SVGIG (reference sequence).

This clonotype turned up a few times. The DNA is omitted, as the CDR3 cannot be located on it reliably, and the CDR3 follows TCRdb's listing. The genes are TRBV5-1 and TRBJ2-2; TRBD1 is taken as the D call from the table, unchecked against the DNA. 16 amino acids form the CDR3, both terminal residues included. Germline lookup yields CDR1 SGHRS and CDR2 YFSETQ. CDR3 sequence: CASSLAPRDTGELFFF.

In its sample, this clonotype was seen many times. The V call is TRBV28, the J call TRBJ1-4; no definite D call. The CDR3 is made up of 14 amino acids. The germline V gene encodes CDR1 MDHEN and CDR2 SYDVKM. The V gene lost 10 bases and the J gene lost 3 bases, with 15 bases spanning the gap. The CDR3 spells CATNSRVANEKLFF. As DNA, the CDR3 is TGTGCCACCAATTCCCGCGTAGCTAATGAAAAACTGTTTTTT.

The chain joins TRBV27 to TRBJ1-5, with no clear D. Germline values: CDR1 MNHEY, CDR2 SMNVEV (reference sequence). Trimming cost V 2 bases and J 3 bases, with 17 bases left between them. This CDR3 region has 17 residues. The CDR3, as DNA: TGTGCCAGCAGTTTAAGGCCCCCGCTTGACTTCAATCAGCCCCAGCATTTT. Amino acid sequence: CASSLRPPLDFNQPQHF.

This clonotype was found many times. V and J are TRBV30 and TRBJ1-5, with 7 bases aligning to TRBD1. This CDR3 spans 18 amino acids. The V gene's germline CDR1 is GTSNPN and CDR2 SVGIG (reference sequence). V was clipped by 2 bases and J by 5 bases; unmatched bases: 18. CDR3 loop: CAWSHYTGDFNADQPQHF. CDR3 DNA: TGTGCCTGGAGTCATTATACAGGGGACTTTAATGCGGATCAGCCCCAGCATTTT.

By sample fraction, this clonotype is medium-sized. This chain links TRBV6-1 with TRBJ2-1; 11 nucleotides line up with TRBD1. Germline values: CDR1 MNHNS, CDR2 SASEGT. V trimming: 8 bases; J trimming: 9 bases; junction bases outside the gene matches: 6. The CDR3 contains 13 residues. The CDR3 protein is CASCWTGGSEQFF. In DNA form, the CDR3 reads TGTGCCAGCTGCTGGACAGGGGGCAGTGAGCAGTTCTTC.

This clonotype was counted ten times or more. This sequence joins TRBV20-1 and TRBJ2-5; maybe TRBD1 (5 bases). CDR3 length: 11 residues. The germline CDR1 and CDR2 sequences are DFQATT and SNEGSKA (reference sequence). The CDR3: CTVAGQETQYF. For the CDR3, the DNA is TGCACCGTGGCAGGGCAGGAGACCCAGTACTTC.

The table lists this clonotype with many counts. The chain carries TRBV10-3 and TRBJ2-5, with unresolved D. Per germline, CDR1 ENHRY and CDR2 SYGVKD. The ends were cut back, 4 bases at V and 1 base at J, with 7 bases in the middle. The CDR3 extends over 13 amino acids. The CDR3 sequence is CAISVDPQETQYF. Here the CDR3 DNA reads TGTGCCATCAGTGTTGATCCCCAAGAGACCCAGTACTTC.

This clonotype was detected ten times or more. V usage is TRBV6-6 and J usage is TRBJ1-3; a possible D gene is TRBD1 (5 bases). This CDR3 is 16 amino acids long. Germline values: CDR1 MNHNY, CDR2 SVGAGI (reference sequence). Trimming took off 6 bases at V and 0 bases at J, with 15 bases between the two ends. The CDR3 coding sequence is TGTGCCAGCAGGCCTCGGGACGGCTACTCTGGAAACACCATATATTTT. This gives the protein CASRPRDGYSGNTIYF.

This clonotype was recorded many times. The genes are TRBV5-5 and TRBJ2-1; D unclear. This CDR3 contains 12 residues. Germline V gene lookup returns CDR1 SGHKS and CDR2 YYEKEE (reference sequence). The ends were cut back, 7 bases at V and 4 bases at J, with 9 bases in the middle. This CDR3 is CASHSRYNEQFF. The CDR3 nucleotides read TGTGCCAGCCACTCCAGGTACAATGAGCAGTTCTTC.

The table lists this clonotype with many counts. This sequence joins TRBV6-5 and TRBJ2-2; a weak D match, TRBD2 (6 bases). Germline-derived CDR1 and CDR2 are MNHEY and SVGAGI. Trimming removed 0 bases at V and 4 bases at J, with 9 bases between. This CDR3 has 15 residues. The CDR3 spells CASSYSVRGTGELFF. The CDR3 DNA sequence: TGTGCCAGCAGTTACTCCGTGCGGGGCACCGGGGAGCTGTTTTTT.